This entry describes one TCR beta chain. Germline trimming cut 5 bases from V and 2 bases from J; bases unmatched to any gene: 6. Germline V CDR1 and CDR2: SGHVS, FQNEAQ. The length of the CDR3 is 15 residues. Sequencing used immunoSEQ multiplex PCR; TCRdb keeps in-frame clones, though not all of them. The repertoire holds 200,000 to 250,000 clones, with 87% as singletons. These data come from a study of blood T cell repertoires in COVID-19. Turning to the study itself: In each case, the material was cDNA or gDNA derived from T cells, B-cell-depleted T cells, or PBMCs.

Participants, roughly 18 to 90 years old, spanned 25 or so US areas. Cohort allocation depended upon clinical history that participants reported. Recovery among Cohort 3 donors was established by two negative PCRs, clearance, or symptom resolution. Input material: PBMCs or T cells enriched from blood (not recorded which). The chain joins TRBV7-8 to TRBJ2-3; 8 nucleotides match TRBD2. The source of this sequence is a man aged 30-40 years who had recovered from COVID-19. CDR3: CASSPRLANTDTQYF. In DNA form, the CDR3 reads TGTGCCAGCAGCCCCAGACTAGCGAACACAGATACGCAGTATTTT. Looking up the rest from reference TRBV7-8 and TRBJ2-3 gives the full variable domain: GAGVSQSPRYKVAKRGQDVALRCDPISGHVSLFWYQQALGQGPEFLTYFQNEAQLDKSGLPSDRFFAERPEGSVSTLKIQRTQQEDSAVYLCASSPRLANTDTQYFGPGTRLTVL.